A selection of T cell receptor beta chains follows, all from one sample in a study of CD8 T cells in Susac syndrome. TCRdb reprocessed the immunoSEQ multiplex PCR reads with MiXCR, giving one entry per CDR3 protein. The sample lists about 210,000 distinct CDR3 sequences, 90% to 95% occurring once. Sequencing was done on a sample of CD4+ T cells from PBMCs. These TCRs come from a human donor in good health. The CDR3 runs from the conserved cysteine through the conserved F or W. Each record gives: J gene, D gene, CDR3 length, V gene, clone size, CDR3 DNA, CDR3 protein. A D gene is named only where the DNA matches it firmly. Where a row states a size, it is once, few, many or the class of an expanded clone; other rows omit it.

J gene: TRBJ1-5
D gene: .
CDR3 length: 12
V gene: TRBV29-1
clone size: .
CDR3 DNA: TGCAGCGTTGAAACGGCAGGCGAGCCCCAGCATTTT
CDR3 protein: CSVETAGEPQHF

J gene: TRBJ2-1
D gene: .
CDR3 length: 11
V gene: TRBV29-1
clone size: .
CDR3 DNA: TGCAGCGTTGGGACGGGAAATGAGCAGTTCTTC
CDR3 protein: CSVGTGNEQFF

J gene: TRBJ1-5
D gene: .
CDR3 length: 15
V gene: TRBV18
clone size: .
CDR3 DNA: TGTGCCAGCTCCCCCCCGGGGGACGGCAATCAGCCCCAGCATTTT
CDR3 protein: CASSPPGDGNQPQHF

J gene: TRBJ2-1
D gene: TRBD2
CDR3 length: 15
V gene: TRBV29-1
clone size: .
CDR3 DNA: TGCAGCGTTGGGACTAGCGGGTTTACCTACAATGAGCAGTTCTTC
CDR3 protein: CSVGTSGFTYNEQFF

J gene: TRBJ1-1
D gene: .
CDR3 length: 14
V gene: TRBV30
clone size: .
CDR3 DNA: TGTGCCTGGAGTGTTGGCCTGGTGAACACTGAAGCTTTCTTT
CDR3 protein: CAWSVGLVNTEAFF

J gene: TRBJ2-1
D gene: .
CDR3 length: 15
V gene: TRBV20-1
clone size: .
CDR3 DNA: TGCTCAGTGGGGGGACGGGGAAGCTCCTACAATGAGCAGTTCTTC
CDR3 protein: CSVGGRGSSYNEQFF

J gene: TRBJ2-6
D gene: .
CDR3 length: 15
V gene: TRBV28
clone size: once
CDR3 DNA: TGTGCCAGCATGATTGCCCTCTCTGGGGCCAACGTCCTGACTTTC
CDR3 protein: CASMIALSGANVLTF

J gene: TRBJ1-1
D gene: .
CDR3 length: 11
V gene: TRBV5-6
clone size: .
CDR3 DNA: TGTGCCAGCAGCTTGTCTTCTGAAGCTTTCTTT
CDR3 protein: CASSLSSEAFF

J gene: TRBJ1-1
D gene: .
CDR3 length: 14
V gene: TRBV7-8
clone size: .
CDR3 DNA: TGTGCCAGCAGCTTAGCGCCGGCGAACACTGAAGCTTTCTTT
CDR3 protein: CASSLAPANTEAFF

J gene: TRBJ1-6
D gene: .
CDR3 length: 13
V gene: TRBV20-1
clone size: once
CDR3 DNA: TGCAGTGCTAGTCGACGGGGTAATTCACCCCTCCACTTT
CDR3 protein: CSASRRGNSPLHF

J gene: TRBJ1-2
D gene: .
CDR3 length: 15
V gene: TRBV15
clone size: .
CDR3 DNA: TGTGCCACCAGCAGAGATTTGAGTGGAAACTATGGCTACACCTTC
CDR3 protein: CATSRDLSGNYGYTF

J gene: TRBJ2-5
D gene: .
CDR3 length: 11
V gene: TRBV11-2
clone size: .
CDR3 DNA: TGTGCCAGCAGCAGGGGATGGTCCCTGTACTTC
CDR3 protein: CASSRGWSLYF

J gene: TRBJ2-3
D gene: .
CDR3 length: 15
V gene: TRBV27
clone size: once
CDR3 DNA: TGTGCCAGCAGTCTGGGGGCGGGGAACACAGATACGCAGTATTTT
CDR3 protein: CASSLGAGNTDTQYF

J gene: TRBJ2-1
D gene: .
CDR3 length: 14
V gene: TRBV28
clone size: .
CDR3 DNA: TGTGCCAGCATTTTGACCAACACCCCCAATGAGCAGTTCTTC
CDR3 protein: CASILTNTPNEQFF

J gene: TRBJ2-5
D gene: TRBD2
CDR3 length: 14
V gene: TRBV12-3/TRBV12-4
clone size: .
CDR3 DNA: TGTGCCAGCCGACATAGCGGGGGCCGGGAGACCCAGTACTTC
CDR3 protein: CASRHSGGRETQYF

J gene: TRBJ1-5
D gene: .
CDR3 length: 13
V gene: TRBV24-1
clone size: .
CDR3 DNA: TGTGCCACCAGTAGTGTCCTGAATCAGCCCCAGCATTTT
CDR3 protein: CATSSVLNQPQHF

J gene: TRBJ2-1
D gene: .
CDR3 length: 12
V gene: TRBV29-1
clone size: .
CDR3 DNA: TGCAGCGTTGAGCGACGCGTGAATGAGCAGTTCTTC
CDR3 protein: CSVERRVNEQFF